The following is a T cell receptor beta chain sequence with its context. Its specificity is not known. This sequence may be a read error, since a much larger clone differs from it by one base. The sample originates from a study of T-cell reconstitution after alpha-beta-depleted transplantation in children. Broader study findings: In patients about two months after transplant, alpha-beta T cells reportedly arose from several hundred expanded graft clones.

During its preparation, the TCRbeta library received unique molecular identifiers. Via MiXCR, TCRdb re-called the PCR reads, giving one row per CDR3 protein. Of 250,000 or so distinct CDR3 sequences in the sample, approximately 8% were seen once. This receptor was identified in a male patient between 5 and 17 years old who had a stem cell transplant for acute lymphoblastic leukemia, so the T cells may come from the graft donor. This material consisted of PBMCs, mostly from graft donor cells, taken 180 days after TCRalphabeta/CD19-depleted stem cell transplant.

CDR3 region: CASSLASREAFF. CDR3 coding DNA: TGTGCCAGCAGCTTAGCTTCACGTGAAGCTTTCTTT. J is TRBJ1-1 and V is TRBV7-9; D is undetermined. In germline, CDR1 is SEHNR, CDR2 FQNEAQ (reference sequence). This CDR3 has 12 residues. V lost 0 bases and J lost 7, with 6 bases in between. Full variable domain (remainder filled in from reference TRBV7-9 and TRBJ1-1): DTGVSQNPRHKITKRGQNVTFRCDPISEHNRLYWYRQTLGQGPEFLTYFQNEAQLEKSRLLSDRFSAERPKGSFSTLEIQRTEQGDSAMYLCASSLASREAFFGQGTRLTVV.